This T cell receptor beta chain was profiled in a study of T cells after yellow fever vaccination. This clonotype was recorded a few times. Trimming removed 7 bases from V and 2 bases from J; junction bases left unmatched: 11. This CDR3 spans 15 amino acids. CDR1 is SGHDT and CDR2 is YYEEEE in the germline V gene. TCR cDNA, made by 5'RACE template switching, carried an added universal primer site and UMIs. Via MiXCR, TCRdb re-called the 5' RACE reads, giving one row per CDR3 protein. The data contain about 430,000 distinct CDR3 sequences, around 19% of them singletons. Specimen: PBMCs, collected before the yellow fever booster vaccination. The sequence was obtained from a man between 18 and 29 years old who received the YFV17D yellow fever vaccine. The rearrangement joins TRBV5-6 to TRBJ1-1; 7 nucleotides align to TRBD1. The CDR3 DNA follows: TGTGCCAGCCGTCGGAGGGGGCCTGGAAACACTGAAGCTTTCTTT. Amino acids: CASRRRGPGNTEAFF.